This entry describes one T cell receptor beta chain. As yet, its antigen is unknown. Assay used: immunoSEQ multiplex PCR; TCRdb lists only in-frame clones, some missing. The sample yields roughly 700,000 clones, roughly 90% seen once. This CDR3 contains 16 residues. Germline assignment: CDR1 MNHEY and CDR2 SVGEGT. V shed 5 bases and J 6 bases; nucleotides not matched to a gene: 5. The data derive from a study of Ad26.COV2.S vaccination and SARS-CoV-2 variants. Study conclusions and caveats: Those who received vaccine or placebo ended up with similar non-spike TCR breadth.

Described treatment: roughly 20 received Ad26.COV2.S at low or high dose, single or two shots; roughly five received placebo; per-sample allocation not given. Sampling happened 63 days after the first vaccine or placebo injection. The vaccine delivered Wuhan-strain SARS-CoV-2 spike through an Ad26 vector. V usage is TRBV6-2 or TRBV6-3 and J usage is TRBJ2-1; 15 positions match TRBD2. The sequence was collected from a person aged 18-65 years who received the Ad26.COV2.S COVID-19 vaccine or a placebo. Sequenced material: peripheral blood, taken in a trial of Ad26.COV2.S vaccine versus placebo. CDR3 protein: CASSPGLAGGGNEQFF. The CDR3 DNA sequence: TGTGCCAGCAGTCCGGGACTAGCGGGGGGTGGCAATGAGCAGTTCTTC.